This TCR beta chain was sequenced for a study of blood T cell repertoires in COVID-19. Study-wide context: Collection of acute and convalescent COVID-19 samples took place in the United States, Italy and Spain.

The table came from immunoSEQ multiplex PCR; TCRdb's copy has only in-frame clones and leaves some out. The sample yields 200,000 to 250,000 clones, nearly 90% seen once. Per the germline V gene, CDR1 is SQVTM and CDR2 is ANQGSEA. This CDR3 spans 10 amino acids. The germline V and J ends were trimmed by 1 base and 14 bases, with 11 bases remaining between them. The study recruited exposed participants who had met a COVID-19 case within 2 weeks before entry. This receptor was taken from a man younger than 40 who had been exposed to COVID-19. Material: PBMCs or T cells enriched from blood (not recorded which). The V gene is TRBV29-1, the J gene TRBJ1-1; D possibly corresponds to TRBD1 (5 bases). The CDR3 coding sequence is TGCAGCGTTGAAGGGGGGGAATTATTCTTT. This sequence encodes CSVEGGELFF.